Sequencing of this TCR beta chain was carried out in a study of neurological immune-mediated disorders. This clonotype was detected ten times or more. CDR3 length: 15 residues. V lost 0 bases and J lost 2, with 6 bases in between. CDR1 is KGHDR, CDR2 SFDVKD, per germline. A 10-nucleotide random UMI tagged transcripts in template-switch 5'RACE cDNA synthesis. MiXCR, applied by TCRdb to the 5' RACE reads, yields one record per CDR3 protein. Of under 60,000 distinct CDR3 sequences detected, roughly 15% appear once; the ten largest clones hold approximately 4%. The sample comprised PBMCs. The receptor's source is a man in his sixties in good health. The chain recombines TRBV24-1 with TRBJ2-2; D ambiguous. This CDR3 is CATSDLVLNTGELFF. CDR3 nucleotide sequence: TGTGCCACCAGTGATTTGGTGCTTAACACCGGGGAGCTGTTTTTT.